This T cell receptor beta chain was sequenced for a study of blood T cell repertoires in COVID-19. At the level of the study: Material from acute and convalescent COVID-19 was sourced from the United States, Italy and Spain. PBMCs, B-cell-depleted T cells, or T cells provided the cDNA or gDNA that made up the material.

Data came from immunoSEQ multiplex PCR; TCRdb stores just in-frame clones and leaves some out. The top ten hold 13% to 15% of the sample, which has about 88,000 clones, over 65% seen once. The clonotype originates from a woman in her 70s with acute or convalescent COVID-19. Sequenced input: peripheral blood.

CDR3 amino acids: CASSPQVRQHTYEQYV. CDR3 DNA: TGTGCCAGCAGCCCCCAGGTCCGACAGCACACCTACGAGCAGTACGTC. This chain links TRBV13 with TRBJ2-7; tentatively, D is TRBD1 (5 bases). CDR1 and CDR2 from the germline V gene are PRHDT and FYEKMQ (reference sequence). Trimming cost V 5 bases and J 2 bases, with 19 bases left between them. There are 16 residues in the CDR3.